One T cell receptor (beta chain) is described in this entry. Its target is not known. Investigators prepared the TCR beta libraries by applying iRepertoire HTBI primers and Arm-PCR of CDR3 regions. Original handling: The identification of approximately 62 TRBV and 11 to 15 TRBJ segments was made across samples. TCRdb recomputed calls from the multiplex PCR reads with MiXCR, one row per CDR3 protein. These V and J calls are TCRdb output, not the study's own analysis. The sample carries 500,000 to 800,000 distinct CDR3 sequences, approximately 29% recorded once. This entry comes from a study of regulatory T cells in long-lasting Graves disease. This sample's time point: persistent/refractory GD, antithyroid drugs over 5 years with positive TRAb. Following extraction of RNA from PBMCs, that RNA was used to make the TCR library. The diagnosis of Graves' disease used American Thyroid Association guidelines. Each patient gave 8.5 to 10 milliliters of EDTA-anticoagulated peripheral blood.

Germline assignment: CDR1 MDHEN and CDR2 SYDVKM. The CDR3 is made up of 13 amino acids. J was trimmed by 7 bases and V by 3 bases; bases with no gene match: 6. Broader study findings: Persistent disease preferred TRBV28, TRBJ1-2 and TRBJ2-5.

This material consisted of peripheral blood mononuclear cells (PBMCs), taken when the disease was refractory, from a patient treated with antithyroid drugs. V gene TRBV28 combines with J gene TRBJ2-7; 7 nucleotides line up with TRBD2. This sequence was found in a female donor with Graves disease. The CDR3 coding sequence is TGTGCCAGCAGTTTCACGACAGCGGGGGAGCAGTACTTC. Translated: CASSFTTAGEQYF.